This paragraph reports one T cell receptor beta chain. Its antigen is unknown. Time point given: week 23, last vaccination. Doses comprised 300 ug of mutant IDH1 20-mer peptide each, plus topical imiquimod. Libraries were prepared by immunoSEQ multiplex PCR; TCRdb keeps only in-frame clonotypes and omits some of them. This table has some 20,000 clones, roughly four fifths appearing once. This entry comes from a study of a mutant IDH1 vaccine in newly diagnosed glioma. Study as a whole: Scheduled for weeks 1, 3, 5, 7, 11, 15, 19 and 23, eight vaccinations were given to patients.

Study results and caveats: Top-clonotype changes in peripheral T cells seemed unrelated to pseudoprogression.

This specimen was PBMCs, taken from a glioma patient whose treatment included an IDH1 peptide vaccine. The clonotype was recovered from a man younger than 45 with glioma.

This CDR3 is CASSSRGRPEAFF. The CDR3, as DNA: TGTGCCAGCAGTTCCAGGGGACGCCCTGAAGCTTTCTTT. J is TRBJ1-1 and V is TRBV27; tentative D call: TRBD1 (6 bases). The germline V gene encodes CDR1 MNHEY and CDR2 SMNVEV (reference sequence). The CDR3 has 13 amino acids. V was shortened by 4 bases and J by 6 bases, with 12 bases between the two germline ends.